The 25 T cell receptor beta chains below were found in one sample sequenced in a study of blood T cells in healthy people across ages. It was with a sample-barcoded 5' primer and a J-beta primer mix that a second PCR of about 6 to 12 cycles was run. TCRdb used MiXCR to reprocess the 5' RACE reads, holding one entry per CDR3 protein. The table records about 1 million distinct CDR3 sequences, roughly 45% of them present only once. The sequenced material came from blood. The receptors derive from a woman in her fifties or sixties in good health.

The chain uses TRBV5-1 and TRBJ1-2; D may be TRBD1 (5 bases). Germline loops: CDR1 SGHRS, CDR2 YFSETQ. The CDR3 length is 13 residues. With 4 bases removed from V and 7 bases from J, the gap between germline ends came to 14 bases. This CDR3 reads CASSPTGQFGYTF. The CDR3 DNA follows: TGCGCCAGCAGCCCAACGGGGCAGTTTGGCTACACCTTC.

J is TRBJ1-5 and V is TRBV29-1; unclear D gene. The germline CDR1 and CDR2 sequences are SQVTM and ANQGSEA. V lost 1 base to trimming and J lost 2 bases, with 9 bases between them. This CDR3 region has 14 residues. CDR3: CSVEGQVRNQPQHF. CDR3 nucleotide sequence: TGCAGCGTTGAAGGGCAGGTTCGCAATCAGCCCCAGCATTTT.

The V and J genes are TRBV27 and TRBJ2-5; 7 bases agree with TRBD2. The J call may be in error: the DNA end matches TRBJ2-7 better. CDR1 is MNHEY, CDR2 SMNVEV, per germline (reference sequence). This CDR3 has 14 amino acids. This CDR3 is CASRVAGPPYEQYF. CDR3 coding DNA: TGTGCCAGCAGGGTAGCGGGTCCTCCCTACGAGCAGTACTTC.

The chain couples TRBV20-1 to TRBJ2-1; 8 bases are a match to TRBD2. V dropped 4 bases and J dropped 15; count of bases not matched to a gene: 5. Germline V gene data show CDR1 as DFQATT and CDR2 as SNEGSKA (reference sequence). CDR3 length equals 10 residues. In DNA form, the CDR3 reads TGCAGTGCTACGGGGACTAGTCGGTTCTTC. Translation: CSATGTSRFF.

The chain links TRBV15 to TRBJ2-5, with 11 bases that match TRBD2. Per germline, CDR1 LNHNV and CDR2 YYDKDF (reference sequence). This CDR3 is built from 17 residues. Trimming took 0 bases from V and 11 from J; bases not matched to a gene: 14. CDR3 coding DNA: TGTGCCACCAGCAGAGACCCCCCCGGGACTAGCGGCAATGAGCAGTACTTC. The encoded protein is CATSRDPPGTSGNEQYF.

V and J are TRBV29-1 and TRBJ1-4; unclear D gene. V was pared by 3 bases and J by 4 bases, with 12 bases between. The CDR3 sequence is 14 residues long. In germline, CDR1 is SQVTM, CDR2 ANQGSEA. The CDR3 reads CSVEDGPYNEKLFF. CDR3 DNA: TGCAGCGTTGAGGATGGTCCGTATAATGAAAAACTGTTTTTT.

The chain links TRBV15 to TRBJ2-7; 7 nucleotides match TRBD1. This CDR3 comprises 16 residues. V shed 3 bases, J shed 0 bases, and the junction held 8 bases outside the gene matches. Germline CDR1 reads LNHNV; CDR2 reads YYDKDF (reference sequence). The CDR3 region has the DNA TGTGCCACCAGCAGGGGAAACAGGGGAAGCTCCTACGAGCAGTACTTC. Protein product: CATSRGNRGSSYEQYF.

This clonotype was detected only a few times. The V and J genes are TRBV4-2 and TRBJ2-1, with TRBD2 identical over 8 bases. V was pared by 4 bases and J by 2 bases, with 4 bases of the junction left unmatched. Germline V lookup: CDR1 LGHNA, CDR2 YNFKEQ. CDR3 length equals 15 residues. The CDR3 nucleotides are TGTGCCAGCAGCCTCAAGCGGGAGCCCTACAATGAGCAGTTCTTC. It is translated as CASSLKREPYNEQFF.

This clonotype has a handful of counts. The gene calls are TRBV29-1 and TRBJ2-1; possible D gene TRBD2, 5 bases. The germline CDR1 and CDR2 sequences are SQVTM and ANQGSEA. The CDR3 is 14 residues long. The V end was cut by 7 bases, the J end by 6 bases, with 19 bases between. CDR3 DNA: TGCAGCGCCGGCGGCGGGTCCGGACCCAATGAGCAGTTCTTC. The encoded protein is CSAGGGSGPNEQFF.

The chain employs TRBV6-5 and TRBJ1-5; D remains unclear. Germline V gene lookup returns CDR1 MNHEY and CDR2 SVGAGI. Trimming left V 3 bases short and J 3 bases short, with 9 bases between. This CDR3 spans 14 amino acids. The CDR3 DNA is TGTGCCAGCAGTTATAAGGGAATCAATCAGCCCCAGCATTTT. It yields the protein CASSYKGINQPQHF.

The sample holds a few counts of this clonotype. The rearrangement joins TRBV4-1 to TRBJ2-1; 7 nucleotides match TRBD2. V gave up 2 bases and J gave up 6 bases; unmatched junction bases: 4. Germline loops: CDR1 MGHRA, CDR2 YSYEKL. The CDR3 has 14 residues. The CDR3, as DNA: TGCGCCAGCAGCCAAAGCTGGACTAGCAATGAGCAGTTCTTC. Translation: CASSQSWTSNEQFF.

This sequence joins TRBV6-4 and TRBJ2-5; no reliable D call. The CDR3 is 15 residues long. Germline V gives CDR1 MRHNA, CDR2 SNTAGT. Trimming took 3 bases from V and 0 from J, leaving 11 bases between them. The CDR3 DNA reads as TGTGCCAGCAGTGAAACGGGCTCGTACCAAGAGACCCAGTACTTC. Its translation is CASSETGSYQETQYF.

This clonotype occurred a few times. CDR3 nucleotide sequence: TGTGCCAGCAGCATTCGGGGCGGACAGACCCAGTACTTC. This gives the protein CASSIRGGQTQYF. The rearrangement uses TRBV21-1 and TRBJ2-5; TRBD1, the table's D call, lacks a check against the DNA. TRBV21-1 is a pseudogene locus. The length of the CDR3 is 13 residues.

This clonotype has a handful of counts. The CDR3 nucleotides are TGCAGTGCTAGAGATCGGCGACACGACTACGAGCAGTACTTC. Its protein product is CSARDRRHDYEQYF. This chain links TRBV20-1 with TRBJ2-7; no firm D call. Germline V gene lookup returns CDR1 DFQATT and CDR2 SNEGSKA (reference sequence). V lost 0 bases and J lost 3, with 12 bases in between. The CDR3 totals 14 residues.

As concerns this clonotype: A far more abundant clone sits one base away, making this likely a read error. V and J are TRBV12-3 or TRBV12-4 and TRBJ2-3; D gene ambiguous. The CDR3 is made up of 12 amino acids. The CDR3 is CASSPSTDAQYF. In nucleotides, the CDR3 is TGTGCCAGCAGCCCAAGCACAGATGCGCAGTATTTT.

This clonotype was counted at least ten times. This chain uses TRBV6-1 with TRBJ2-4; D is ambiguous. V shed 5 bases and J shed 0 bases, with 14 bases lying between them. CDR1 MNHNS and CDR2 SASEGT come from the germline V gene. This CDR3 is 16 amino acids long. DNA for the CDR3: TGTGCCAGCAGTCGACAAGGATGGGGAGCCAAAAACATTCAGTACTTC. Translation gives CASSRQGWGAKNIQYF.

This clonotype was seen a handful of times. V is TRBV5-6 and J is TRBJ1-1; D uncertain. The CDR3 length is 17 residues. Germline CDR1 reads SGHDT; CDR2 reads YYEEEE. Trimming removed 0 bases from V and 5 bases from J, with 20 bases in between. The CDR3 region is CASSLVGGGDRRTEAFF. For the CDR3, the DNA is TGTGCCAGCAGCTTGGTCGGAGGCGGCGATCGACGTACTGAAGCTTTCTTT.

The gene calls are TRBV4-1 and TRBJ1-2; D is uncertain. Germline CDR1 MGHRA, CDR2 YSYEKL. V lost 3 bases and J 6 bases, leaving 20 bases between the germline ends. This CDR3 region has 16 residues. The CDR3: CASSQTSTREVNGYTF. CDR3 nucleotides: TGCGCCAGCAGCCAGACATCGACAAGGGAAGTGAATGGCTACACCTTC.

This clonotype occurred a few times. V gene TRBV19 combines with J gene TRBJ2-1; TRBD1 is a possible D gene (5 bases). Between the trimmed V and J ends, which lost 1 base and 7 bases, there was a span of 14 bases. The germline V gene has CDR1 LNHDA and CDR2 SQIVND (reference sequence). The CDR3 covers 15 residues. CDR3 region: CASSIVTGMVNEQFF. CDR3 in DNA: TGTGCCAGTAGTATAGTAACAGGAATGGTAAATGAGCAGTTCTTC.

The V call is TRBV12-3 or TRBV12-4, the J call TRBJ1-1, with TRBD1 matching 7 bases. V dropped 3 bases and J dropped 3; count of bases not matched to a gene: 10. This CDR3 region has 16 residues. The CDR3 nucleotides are TGTGCCAGCAGTTTGACAGGGAATGTAGTGTACACTGAAGCTTTCTTT. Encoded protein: CASSLTGNVVYTEAFF.

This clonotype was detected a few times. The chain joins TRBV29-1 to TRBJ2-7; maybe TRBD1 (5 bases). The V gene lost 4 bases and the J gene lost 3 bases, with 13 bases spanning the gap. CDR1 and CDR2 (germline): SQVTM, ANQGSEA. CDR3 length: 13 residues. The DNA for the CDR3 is TGCAGCGTTGGGCAGGGTGGGGACTACGAGCAGTACTTC. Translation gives CSVGQGGDYEQYF.

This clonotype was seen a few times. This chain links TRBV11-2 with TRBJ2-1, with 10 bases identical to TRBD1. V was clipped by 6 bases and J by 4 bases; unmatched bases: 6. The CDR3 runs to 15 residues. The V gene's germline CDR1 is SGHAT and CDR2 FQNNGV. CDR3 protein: CASSFLGQGYNEQFF. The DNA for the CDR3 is TGTGCCAGCAGTTTTTTGGGACAGGGGTACAATGAGCAGTTCTTC.

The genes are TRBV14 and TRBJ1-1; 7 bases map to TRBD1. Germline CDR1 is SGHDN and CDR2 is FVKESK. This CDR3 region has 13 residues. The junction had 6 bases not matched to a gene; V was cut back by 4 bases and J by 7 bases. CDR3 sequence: CASSPSRTGEAFF. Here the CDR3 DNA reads TGTGCCAGCAGCCCATCGCGGACAGGTGAAGCTTTCTTT.

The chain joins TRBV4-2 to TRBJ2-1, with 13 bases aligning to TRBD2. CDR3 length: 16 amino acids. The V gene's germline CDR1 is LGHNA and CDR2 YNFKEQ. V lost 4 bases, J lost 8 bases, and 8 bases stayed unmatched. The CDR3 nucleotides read TGTGCCAGCAGCCCCAGGACTAGCGGGAGTCTCCATGAGCAGTTCTTC. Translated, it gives CASSPRTSGSLHEQFF.

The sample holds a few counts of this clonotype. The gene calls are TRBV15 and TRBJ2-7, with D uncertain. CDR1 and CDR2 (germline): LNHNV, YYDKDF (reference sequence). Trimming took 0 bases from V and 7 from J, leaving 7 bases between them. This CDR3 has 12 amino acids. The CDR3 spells CATSRDRAEQYF. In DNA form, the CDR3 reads TGTGCCACCAGCAGAGATCGGGCAGAGCAGTACTTC. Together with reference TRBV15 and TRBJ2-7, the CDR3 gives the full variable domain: DAMVIQNPRYQVTQFGKPVTLSCSQTLNHNVMYWYQQKSSQAPKLLFHYYDKDFNNEADTPDNFQSRRPNTSFCFLDIRSPGLGDTAMYLCATSRDRAEQYFGPGTRLTVT.